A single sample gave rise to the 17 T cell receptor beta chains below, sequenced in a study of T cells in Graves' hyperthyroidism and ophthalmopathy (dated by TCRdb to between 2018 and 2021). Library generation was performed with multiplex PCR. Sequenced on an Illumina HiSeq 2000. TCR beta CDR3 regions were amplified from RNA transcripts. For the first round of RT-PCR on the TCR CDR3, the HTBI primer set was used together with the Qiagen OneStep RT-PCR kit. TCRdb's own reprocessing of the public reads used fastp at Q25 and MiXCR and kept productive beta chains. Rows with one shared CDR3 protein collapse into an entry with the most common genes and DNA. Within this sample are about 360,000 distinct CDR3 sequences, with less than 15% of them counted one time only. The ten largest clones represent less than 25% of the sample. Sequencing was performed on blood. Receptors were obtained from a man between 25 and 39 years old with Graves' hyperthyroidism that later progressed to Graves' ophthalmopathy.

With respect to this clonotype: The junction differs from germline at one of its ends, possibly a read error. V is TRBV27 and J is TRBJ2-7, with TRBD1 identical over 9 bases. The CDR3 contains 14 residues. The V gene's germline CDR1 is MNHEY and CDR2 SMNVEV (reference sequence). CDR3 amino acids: CARSGTGGPFEQYF. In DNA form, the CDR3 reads TGTGCCCGCAGTGGAACAGGGGGCCCCTTCGAGCAGTACTTC.

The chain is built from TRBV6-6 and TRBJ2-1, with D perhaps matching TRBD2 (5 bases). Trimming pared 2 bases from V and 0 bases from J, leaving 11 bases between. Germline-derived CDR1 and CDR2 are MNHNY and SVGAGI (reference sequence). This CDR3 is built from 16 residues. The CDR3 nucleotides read TGTGCCAGCAGTTACAAGCGGCGGAGCTCCTACAATGAGCAGTTCTTC. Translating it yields CASSYKRRSSYNEQFF.

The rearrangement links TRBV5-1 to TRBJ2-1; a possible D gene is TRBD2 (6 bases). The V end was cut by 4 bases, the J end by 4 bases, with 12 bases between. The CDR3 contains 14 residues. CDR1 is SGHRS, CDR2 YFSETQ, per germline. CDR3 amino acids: CASSGARGYNEQFF. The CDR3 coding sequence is TGCGCCAGCAGCGGAGCCCGGGGGTACAATGAGCAGTTCTTC.

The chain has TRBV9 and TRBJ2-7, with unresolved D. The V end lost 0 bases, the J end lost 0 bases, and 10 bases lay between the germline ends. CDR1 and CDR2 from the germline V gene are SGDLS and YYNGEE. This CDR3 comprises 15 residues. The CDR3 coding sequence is TGTGCCAGCAGCGTAGGTGCCGGAAGCTCCTACGAGCAGTACTTC. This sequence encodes CASSVGAGSSYEQYF.

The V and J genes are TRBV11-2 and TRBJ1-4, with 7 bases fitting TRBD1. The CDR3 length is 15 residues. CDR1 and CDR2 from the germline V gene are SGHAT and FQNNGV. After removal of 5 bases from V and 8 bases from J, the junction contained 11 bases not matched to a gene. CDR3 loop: CASSPKGGDWEKLFF. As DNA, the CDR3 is TGTGCCAGCAGCCCGAAAGGGGGCGATTGGGAAAAACTGTTTTTT. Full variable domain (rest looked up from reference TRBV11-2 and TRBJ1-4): EAGVAQSPRYKIIEKRQSVAFWCNPISGHATLYWYQQILGQGPKLLIQFQNNGVVDDSQLPKDRFSAERLKGVDSTLKIQPAKLEDSAVYLCASSPKGGDWEKLFFGSGTQLSVL.

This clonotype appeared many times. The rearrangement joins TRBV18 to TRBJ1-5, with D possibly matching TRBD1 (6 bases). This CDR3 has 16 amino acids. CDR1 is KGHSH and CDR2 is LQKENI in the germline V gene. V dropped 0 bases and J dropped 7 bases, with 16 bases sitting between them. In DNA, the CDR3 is TGTGCCAGCTCACCACCGCAGGGGTTGGGAGTGCAGCCCCAGCATTTT. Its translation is CASSPPQGLGVQPQHF.

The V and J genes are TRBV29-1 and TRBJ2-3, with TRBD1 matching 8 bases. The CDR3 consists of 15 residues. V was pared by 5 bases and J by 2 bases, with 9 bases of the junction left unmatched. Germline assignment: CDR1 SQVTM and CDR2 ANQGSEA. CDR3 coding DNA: TGCAGCGTTACAGGGGCAGGGGGCTCCACAGATACGCAGTATTTT. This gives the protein CSVTGAGGSTDTQYF.

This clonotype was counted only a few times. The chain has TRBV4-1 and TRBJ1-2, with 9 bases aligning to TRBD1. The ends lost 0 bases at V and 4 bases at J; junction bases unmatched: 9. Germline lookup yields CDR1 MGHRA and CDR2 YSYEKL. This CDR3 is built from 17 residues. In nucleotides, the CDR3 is TGCGCCAGCAGCCAAGATAACTGGACAGGGGCCTCCTATGGCTACACCTTC. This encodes CASSQDNWTGASYGYTF.

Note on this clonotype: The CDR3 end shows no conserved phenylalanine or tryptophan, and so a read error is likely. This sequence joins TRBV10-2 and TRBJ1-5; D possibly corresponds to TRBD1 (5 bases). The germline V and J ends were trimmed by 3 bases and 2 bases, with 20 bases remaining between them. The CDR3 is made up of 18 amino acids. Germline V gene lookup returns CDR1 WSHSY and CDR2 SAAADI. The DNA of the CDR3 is TGCGCCAGCAGTGATAATTTGAATTGGGGGGTTGGCAATCAGCCCCAGCATTGT. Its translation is CASSDNLNWGVGNQPQHC.

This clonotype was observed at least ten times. CDR3 in amino acids: CSASRVEYEQYF. CDR3 bases: TGCAGTGCTAGTCGGGTTGAGTACGAGCAGTACTTC. The chain links TRBV20-1 to TRBJ2-7; unclear D gene. CDR1 and CDR2 (germline): DFQATT, SNEGSKA (reference sequence). The ends were cut back, 3 bases at V and 4 bases at J, with 10 bases in the middle. The CDR3 consists of 12 residues.

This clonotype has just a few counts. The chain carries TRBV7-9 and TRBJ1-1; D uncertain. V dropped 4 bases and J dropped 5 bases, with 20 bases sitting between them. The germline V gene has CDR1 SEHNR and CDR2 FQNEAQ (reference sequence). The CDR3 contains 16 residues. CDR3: CASSSPPGREGTEAFF. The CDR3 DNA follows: TGTGCCAGCAGCTCCCCCCCGGGGAGGGAAGGAACTGAAGCTTTCTTT.

For the CDR3, the DNA is TGTGCCAGCAGCCGGATGGACAGGGGAGGTCAGCCCCAGCATTTT. Amino acid sequence: CASSRMDRGGQPQHF. The chain has TRBV27 and TRBJ1-5; TRBD1 aligns across 9 bases. Looked up from germline, CDR1 is MNHEY and CDR2 is SMNVEV (reference sequence). V gave up 6 bases and J gave up 6 bases; unmatched junction bases: 9. This CDR3 has 15 residues.

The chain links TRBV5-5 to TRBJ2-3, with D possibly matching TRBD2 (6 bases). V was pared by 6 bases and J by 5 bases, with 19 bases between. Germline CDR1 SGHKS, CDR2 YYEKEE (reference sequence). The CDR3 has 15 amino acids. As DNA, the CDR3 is TGTGCCAGCATGGCCCTAGCGCGGGGCAGAGATACGCAGTATTTT. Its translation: CASMALARGRDTQYF.

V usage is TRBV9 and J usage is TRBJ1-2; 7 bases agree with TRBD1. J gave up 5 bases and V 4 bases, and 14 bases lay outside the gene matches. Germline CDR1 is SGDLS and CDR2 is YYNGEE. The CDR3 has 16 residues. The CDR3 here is CASSPEGTDSPYGYTF. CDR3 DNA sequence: TGTGCCAGCAGCCCAGAAGGGACAGACAGCCCGTATGGCTACACCTTC.

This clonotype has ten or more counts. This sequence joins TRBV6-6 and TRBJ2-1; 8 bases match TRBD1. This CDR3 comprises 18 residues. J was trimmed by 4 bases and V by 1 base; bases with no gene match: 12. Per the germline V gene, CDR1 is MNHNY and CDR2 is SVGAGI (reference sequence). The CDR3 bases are TGTGCCAGCAGTTACTATAAGCACGGACAGGGACGGTACAATGAGCAGTTCTTC. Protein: CASSYYKHGQGRYNEQFF.

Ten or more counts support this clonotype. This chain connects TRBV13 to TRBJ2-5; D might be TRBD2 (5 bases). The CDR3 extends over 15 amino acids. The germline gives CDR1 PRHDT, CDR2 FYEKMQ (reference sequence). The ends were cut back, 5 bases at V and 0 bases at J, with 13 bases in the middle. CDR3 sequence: CASSPHGDYQETQYF. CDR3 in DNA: TGTGCCAGCAGCCCCCACGGGGATTACCAAGAGACCCAGTACTTC. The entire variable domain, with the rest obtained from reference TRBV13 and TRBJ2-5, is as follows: AAGVIQSPRHLIKEKRETATLKCYPIPRHDTVYWYQQGPGQDPQFLISFYEKMQSDKGSIPDRFSAQQFSDYHSELNMSSLELGDSALYFCASSPHGDYQETQYFGPGTRLLVL.

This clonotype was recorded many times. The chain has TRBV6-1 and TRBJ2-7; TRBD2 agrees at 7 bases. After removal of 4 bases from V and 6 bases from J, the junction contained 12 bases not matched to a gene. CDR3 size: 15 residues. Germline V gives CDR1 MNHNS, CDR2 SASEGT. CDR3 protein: CASSAHSGTFSEQYF. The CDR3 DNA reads TGTGCCAGCAGTGCCCACAGCGGGACGTTCTCCGAGCAGTACTTC.